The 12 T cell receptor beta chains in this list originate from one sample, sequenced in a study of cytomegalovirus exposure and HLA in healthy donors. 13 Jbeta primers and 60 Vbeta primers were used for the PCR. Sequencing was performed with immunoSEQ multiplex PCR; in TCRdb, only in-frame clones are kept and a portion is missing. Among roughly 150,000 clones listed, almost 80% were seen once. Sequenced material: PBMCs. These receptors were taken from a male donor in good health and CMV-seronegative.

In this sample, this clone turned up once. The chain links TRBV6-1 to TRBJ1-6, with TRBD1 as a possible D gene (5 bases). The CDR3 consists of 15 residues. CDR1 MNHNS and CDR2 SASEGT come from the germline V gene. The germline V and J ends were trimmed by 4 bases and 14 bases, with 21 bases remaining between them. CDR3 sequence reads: CASSGQREMGMALHF. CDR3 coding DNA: TGTGCCAGCAGTGGACAGCGGGAAATGGGAATGGCCCTCCACTTT.

CDR3 residues: CATSRDPDGSDGYTF. CDR3 nucleotide sequence: TGTGCCACCAGCAGAGATCCGGACGGGAGCGATGGCTACACCTTC. V usage is TRBV15 and J usage is TRBJ1-2; D uncertain. This CDR3 is built from 15 residues. Germline lookup yields CDR1 LNHNV and CDR2 YYDKDF (reference sequence). V was cut by 0 bases and J by 6 bases, with 14 bases left in between.

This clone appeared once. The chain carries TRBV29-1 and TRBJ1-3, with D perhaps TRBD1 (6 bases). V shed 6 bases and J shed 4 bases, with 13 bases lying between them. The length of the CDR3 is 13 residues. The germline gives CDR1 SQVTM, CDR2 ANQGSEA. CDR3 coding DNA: TGCAGCGTAGGGACAACTGGGGGAAACACCATATATTTT. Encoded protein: CSVGTTGGNTIYF.

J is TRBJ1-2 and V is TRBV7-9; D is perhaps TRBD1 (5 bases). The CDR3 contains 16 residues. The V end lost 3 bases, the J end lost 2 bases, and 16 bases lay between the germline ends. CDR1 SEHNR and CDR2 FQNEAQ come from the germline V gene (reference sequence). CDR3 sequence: CASSFSGAERNYGYTF. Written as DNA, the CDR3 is TGTGCCAGCAGCTTCAGTGGGGCAGAACGAAACTATGGCTACACCTTC.

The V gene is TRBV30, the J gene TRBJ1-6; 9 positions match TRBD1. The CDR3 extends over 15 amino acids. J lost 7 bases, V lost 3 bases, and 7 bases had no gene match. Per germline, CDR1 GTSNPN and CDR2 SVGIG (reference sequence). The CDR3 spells CAWRGQGTTNSPLHF. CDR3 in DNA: TGTGCCTGGAGAGGACAGGGGACGACAAATTCACCCCTCCACTTT.

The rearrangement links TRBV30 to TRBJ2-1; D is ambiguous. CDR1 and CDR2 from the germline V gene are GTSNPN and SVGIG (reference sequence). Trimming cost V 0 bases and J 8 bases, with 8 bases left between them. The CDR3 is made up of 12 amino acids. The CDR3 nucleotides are TGTGCCTGGAGTGTACGGGTCGATGAGCAGTTCTTC. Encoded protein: CAWSVRVDEQFF.

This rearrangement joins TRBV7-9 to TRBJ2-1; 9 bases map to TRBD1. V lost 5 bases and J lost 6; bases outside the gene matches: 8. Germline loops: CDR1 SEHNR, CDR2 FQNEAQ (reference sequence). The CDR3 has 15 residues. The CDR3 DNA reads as TGTGCCAGCAGCACCGGGACAGGGCCGATCAATGAGCAGTTCTTC. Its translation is CASSTGTGPINEQFF.

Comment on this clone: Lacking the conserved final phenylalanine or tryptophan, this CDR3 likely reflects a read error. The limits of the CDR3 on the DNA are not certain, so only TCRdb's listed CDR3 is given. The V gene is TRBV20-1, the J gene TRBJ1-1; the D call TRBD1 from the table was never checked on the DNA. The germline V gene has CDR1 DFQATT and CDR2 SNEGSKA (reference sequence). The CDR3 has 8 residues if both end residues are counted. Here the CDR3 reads CSARNDRI.

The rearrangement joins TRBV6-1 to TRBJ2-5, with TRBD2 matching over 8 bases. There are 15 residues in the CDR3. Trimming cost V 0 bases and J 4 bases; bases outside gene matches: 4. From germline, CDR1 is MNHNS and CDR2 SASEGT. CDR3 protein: CASSEAGTRSETQYF. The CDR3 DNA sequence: TGTGCCAGCAGTGAAGCGGGGACTAGGTCAGAGACCCAGTACTTC.

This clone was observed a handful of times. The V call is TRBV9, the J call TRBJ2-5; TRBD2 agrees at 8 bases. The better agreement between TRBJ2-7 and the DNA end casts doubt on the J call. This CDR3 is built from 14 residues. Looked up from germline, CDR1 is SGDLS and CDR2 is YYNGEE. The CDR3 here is CASSQGLGSYEQYF. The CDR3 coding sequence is TGTGCCAGCAGTCAGGGACTAGGTTCCTACGAGCAGTACTTC.

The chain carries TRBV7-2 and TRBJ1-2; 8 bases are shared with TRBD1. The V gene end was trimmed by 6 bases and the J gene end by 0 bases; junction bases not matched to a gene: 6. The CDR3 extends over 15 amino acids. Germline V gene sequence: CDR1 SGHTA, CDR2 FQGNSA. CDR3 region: CASSSRQGSNYGYTF. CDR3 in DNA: TGTGCCAGCAGTAGCCGACAGGGGTCTAACTATGGCTACACCTTC.

The chain's CDR3 is CASSLGRGNYGYTF. CDR3 coding DNA: TGTGCCAGCAGCTTAGGCAGGGGGAACTATGGCTACACCTTC. V and J are TRBV7-9 and TRBJ1-2, with 7 bases matching TRBD1. V lost 1 base and J lost 2; bases outside the gene matches: 1. Germline CDR1 is SEHNR and CDR2 is FQNEAQ (reference sequence). The CDR3 is made up of 14 amino acids.